These 4 T cell receptor beta chains were all obtained from the same sample, sequenced in a study of OX40 agonist ivuxolimab in advanced cancers. Some clones are missing from TCRdb's copy, which holds only in-frame ones; the method was immunoSEQ multiplex PCR. The sample yields approximately 84,000 clones, 75% to 95% seen once. The source was CD4+ or CD8+ T cells sorted from blood, collected in a trial of the OX40 agonist ivuxolimab. The source is an adult with an advanced solid tumor such as melanoma, head and neck, liver or kidney cancer.

The chain joins TRBV11-3 to TRBJ2-7; TRBD2 matches at 9 bases. CDR3 length equals 15 residues. Losses at the gene ends were 5 bases for V and 2 bases for J; bases not matched to a gene: 7. Looked up from germline, CDR1 is SGHNT and CDR2 is YENEEA. The CDR3 DNA sequence: TGTGCCAGCAGCCAGACTAGCGGTAATACCTACGAGCAGTACTTC. Amino acid sequence: CASSQTSGNTYEQYF.

This sequence joins TRBV30 and TRBJ2-5; no firm D call. Trimming took 4 bases from V and 4 from J, leaving 19 bases between them. Per germline, CDR1 GTSNPN and CDR2 SVGIG (reference sequence). The CDR3 loop spans 15 amino acids. CDR3 nucleotide sequence: TGTGCCTGGACGCGAAAGGCTGGGCGAGGAGAGACCCAGTACTTC. Amino acid sequence: CAWTRKAGRGETQYF.

This chain joins TRBV6-1 and TRBJ1-2; D remains ambiguous. V lost 3 bases and J lost 4, with 12 bases in between. The CDR3 has 14 residues. Germline loops: CDR1 MNHNS, CDR2 SASEGT. The CDR3 is CASSEGGDFYGYTF. For the CDR3, the DNA is TGTGCCAGCAGTGAGGGCGGCGATTTCTATGGCTACACCTTC.

The chain uses TRBV18 and TRBJ1-2; TRBD1 matches 7 bases. The CDR3 runs 13 residues. Looked up from germline, CDR1 is KGHSH and CDR2 is LQKENI. V lost 4 bases to trimming and J lost 4 bases; unmatched junction nucleotides: 3. The CDR3 protein is CASSLDRVYGYTF. The DNA for the CDR3 is TGTGCCAGCTCACTCGACAGGGTCTATGGCTACACCTTC.